Presented here are 19 T cell receptor beta chains from one specimen sequenced in a study of blood T cell repertoires in COVID-19 (dated by TCRdb to about 2020). The receptor library was made with the immunoSEQ multiplex PCR assay. Drawn from immuneACCESS, this table holds only the in-frame rearrangements with V and J called that TCRdb kept. Clones are partly lost; checked studies trace under half to an unresolved V gene and leave the rest unexplained. In all, the sample holds 200,000 to 250,000 clones, and 80% of those were seen once. The top ten hold about 4.3% of the sample. The sample consisted of PBMCs or T cells enriched from blood (not recorded which). The receptor set was obtained from a man younger than 45 with acute COVID-19.

V is TRBV11-3 and J is TRBJ1-1; a possible D gene is TRBD1 (6 bases). Germline CDR1 SGHNT, CDR2 YENEEA. CDR3 length: 13 residues. V shed 5 bases and J shed 6 bases, with 13 bases lying between them. For the CDR3, the DNA is TGTGCCAGCAGCACGGGGGGGCGGGCTGAAGCTTTCTTT. Its protein product is CASSTGGRAEAFF.

This clone was observed a few times. V is TRBV14 and J is TRBJ1-2; D ambiguous. The CDR3 has 15 amino acids. Trimming took off 0 bases at V and 8 bases at J, with 16 bases between the two ends. Germline V gene sequence: CDR1 SGHDN, CDR2 FVKESK. CDR3 protein: CASSQDIRAAGGYTF. The CDR3 DNA reads TGTGCCAGCAGCCAAGATATCCGGGCAGCGGGAGGCTACACCTTC.

J is TRBJ1-1 and V is TRBV5-1, with D perhaps TRBD1 (5 bases). V dropped 3 bases and J dropped 5 bases, with 14 bases sitting between them. The CDR3 sequence is 14 residues long. CDR1 and CDR2 from the germline V gene are SGHRS and YFSETQ. CDR3 bases: TGCGCCAGCAGCTCCCACGGACGGGGGACTGAAGCTTTCTTT. It codes for CASSSHGRGTEAFF.

CDR3 sequence (DNA): TGTGCCAGTGCGCGGGGGGGATACAATGAGCAGTTCTTC. Its translation is CASARGGYNEQFF. The chain uses TRBV19 and TRBJ2-1, with TRBD2 identical over 9 bases. The CDR3 extends over 13 amino acids. V was pared by 8 bases and J by 4 bases, with 3 bases of the junction left unmatched. Germline lookup yields CDR1 LNHDA and CDR2 SQIVND (reference sequence).

The chain has TRBV5-1 and TRBJ2-1; 7 bases line up with TRBD2. Germline CDR1 and CDR2: SGHRS and YFSETQ. This CDR3 has 16 amino acids. Unmatched junction bases numbered 11, after V lost 6 bases and J lost 2 bases. The CDR3 reads CASNPGGTLTYNEQFF. The CDR3, as DNA: TGCGCCAGCAACCCGGGGGGAACACTCACCTACAATGAGCAGTTCTTC. The whole variable domain, remainder taken from reference TRBV5-1 and TRBJ2-1, is KAGVTQTPRYLIKTRGQQVTLSCSPISGHRSVSWYQQTPGQGLQFLFEYFSETQRNKGNFPGRFSGRQFSNSRSEMNVSTLELGDSALYLCASNPGGTLTYNEQFFGPGTRLTVL.

The gene calls are TRBV7-6 and TRBJ2-5, with 8 bases that match TRBD2. The CDR3 loop spans 15 amino acids. Germline CDR1 reads SGHVS; CDR2 reads FNYEAQ. The V and J ends lost 1 base and 1 base, in that order; junction bases with no gene match: 2. The DNA for the CDR3 is TGTGCCAGCAGCTTAGTCGGGGGGGGCCAAGAGACCCAGTACTTC. It codes for CASSLVGGGQETQYF.

The chain joins TRBV5-1 to TRBJ1-2, with TRBD1 matching 8 bases. In germline, CDR1 is SGHRS, CDR2 YFSETQ. V shed 1 base and J 6 bases; nucleotides not matched to a gene: 8. The CDR3 contains 15 residues. This CDR3 reads CASSLQGARDDGYTF. CDR3 sequence (DNA): TGCGCCAGCAGCTTGCAGGGGGCGCGTGATGATGGCTACACCTTC. Drawing the rest from reference TRBV5-1 and TRBJ1-2, the complete variable domain is KAGVTQTPRYLIKTRGQQVTLSCSPISGHRSVSWYQQTPGQGLQFLFEYFSETQRNKGNFPGRFSGRQFSNSRSEMNVSTLELGDSALYLCASSLQGARDDGYTFGSGTRLTVV.

A few counts support this clone. V is TRBV5-1 and J is TRBJ2-5, with a possible D match to TRBD2 (6 bases). V lost 0 bases and J lost 5, with 17 bases in between. The CDR3 runs to 16 residues. CDR1 SGHRS and CDR2 YFSETQ come from the germline V gene. CDR3 nucleotide sequence: TGCGCCAGCAGCTTGGATACTCCGGCGGGGATTGAGACCCAGTACTTC. Amino acid sequence: CASSLDTPAGIETQYF.

This chain uses TRBV3-1 (or the pseudogene TRBV3-2) with TRBJ1-3; 7 positions agree with TRBD1. Germline V gene data show CDR1 as LGHDT and CDR2 as YNNKEL (reference sequence). V was clipped by 9 bases and J by 4 bases; unmatched bases: 6. This CDR3 spans 13 amino acids. The CDR3 region is CARGQTYGNTIYF. The CDR3 DNA is TGTGCCAGGGGACAGACCTACGGAAACACCATATATTTT.

The rearrangement joins TRBV11-3 to TRBJ2-5; maybe TRBD2 (6 bases). Germline values: CDR1 SGHNT, CDR2 YENEEA. The CDR3 is made up of 15 amino acids. Trimming stripped 5 bases from V and 5 bases from J, with 18 bases between. This CDR3 reads CASSPGTASVETQYF. The CDR3 nucleotides read TGTGCCAGCAGCCCCGGGACTGCTTCCGTGGAGACCCAGTACTTC.

This clone was picked up a small number of times. The chain carries TRBV5-1 and TRBJ2-3, with unresolved D. The CDR3 loop spans 15 amino acids. Per germline, CDR1 SGHRS and CDR2 YFSETQ. Between the trimmed V and J ends, which lost 0 bases and 1 base, there was a span of 9 bases. The CDR3 nucleotides are TGCGCCAGCAGCTTGGACGGCCGGGGCACAGATACGCAGTATTTT. As protein: CASSLDGRGTDTQYF.

The chain joins TRBV9 to TRBJ1-1; D might be TRBD1 (5 bases). The CDR3 contains 15 residues. The V gene's germline CDR1 is SGDLS and CDR2 YYNGEE. V dropped 1 base and J dropped 3 bases, with 13 bases sitting between them. The CDR3 DNA sequence: TGTGCCAGCAGCGTATATCAGGGATCATACACTGAAGCTTTCTTT. This encodes CASSVYQGSYTEAFF.

The chain links TRBV19 to TRBJ2-1; TRBD1 matches 8 bases. The CDR3 sequence is 13 residues long. The junction had 5 bases not matched to a gene; V was cut back by 4 bases and J by 9 bases. CDR1 LNHDA and CDR2 SQIVND come from the germline V gene (reference sequence). Here the CDR3 reads CASSSQGATEQFF. CDR3 nucleotides: TGTGCCAGTAGTAGCCAGGGGGCGACTGAGCAGTTCTTC.

V gene TRBV6-5 combines with J gene TRBJ2-7; TRBD2 agrees at 8 bases. Germline values: CDR1 MNHEY, CDR2 SVGAGI. The CDR3 sequence is 15 residues long. The ends lost 6 bases at V and 7 bases at J; junction bases unmatched: 14. CDR3 sequence: CASRPTVGGAGEQYF. CDR3 sequence (DNA): TGTGCCAGCAGACCCACGGTCGGGGGGGCGGGTGAGCAGTACTTC.

The V call is TRBV27, the J call TRBJ1-1, with a tentative D call TRBD1 (5 bases). The germline gives CDR1 MNHEY, CDR2 SMNVEV (reference sequence). V lost 2 bases to trimming and J lost 5 bases, with 12 bases between them. The CDR3 runs to 14 residues. CDR3 sequence reads: CASSLGGVRTEAFF. The CDR3 region has the DNA TGTGCCAGCAGTTTAGGAGGGGTCCGGACTGAAGCTTTCTTT.

This clone has just one count. V usage is TRBV19 and J usage is TRBJ2-3; no firm D call. The CDR3 extends over 16 amino acids. Germline V gene data show CDR1 as LNHDA and CDR2 as SQIVND (reference sequence). Trimming removed 3 bases at V and 0 bases at J, with 13 bases between. The CDR3: CASSINGGSSTDTQYF. CDR3 in DNA: TGTGCCAGTAGTATTAACGGCGGTTCTAGCACAGATACGCAGTATTTT.

The CDR3 DNA is TGTGCCAGCAGCCAAGAACACAGGGGGCAGACCCAGTACTTC. Its translation is CASSQEHRGQTQYF. The gene calls are TRBV3-1 (or the pseudogene TRBV3-2) and TRBJ2-5; 9 nucleotides agree with TRBD1. Trimming cost V 0 bases and J 6 bases; bases outside gene matches: 2. In germline, CDR1 is LGHDT, CDR2 YNNKEL (reference sequence). This CDR3 has 14 residues.

This sequence joins TRBV6-5 and TRBJ1-5, with 8 nucleotides matching TRBD1. Per germline, CDR1 MNHEY and CDR2 SVGAGI. V shed 6 bases, J shed 5 bases, and the junction held 6 bases outside the gene matches. The CDR3 runs to 14 residues. The CDR3 here is CASSRQGSHQPQHF. The CDR3 DNA is TGTGCCAGCAGCCGACAGGGGTCGCATCAGCCCCAGCATTTT.

This rearrangement joins TRBV18 to TRBJ2-5, with D possibly TRBD1 on 5 matching bases. From germline, CDR1 is KGHSH and CDR2 LQKENI. Trimming removed 1 base from V and 5 bases from J, with 14 bases in between. The CDR3 loop spans 15 amino acids. The CDR3 bases are TGTGCCAGCTCACCACAGGGTTCGGCAGGGGAGACCCAGTACTTC. As protein: CASSPQGSAGETQYF. The full variable domain, with the rest looked up from reference TRBV18 and TRBJ2-5, is NAGVMQNPRHLVRRRGQEARLRCSPMKGHSHVYWYRQLPEEGLKFMVYLQKENIIDESGMPKERFSAEFPKEGPSILRIQQVVRGDSAAYFCASSPQGSAGETQYFGPGTRLLVL.